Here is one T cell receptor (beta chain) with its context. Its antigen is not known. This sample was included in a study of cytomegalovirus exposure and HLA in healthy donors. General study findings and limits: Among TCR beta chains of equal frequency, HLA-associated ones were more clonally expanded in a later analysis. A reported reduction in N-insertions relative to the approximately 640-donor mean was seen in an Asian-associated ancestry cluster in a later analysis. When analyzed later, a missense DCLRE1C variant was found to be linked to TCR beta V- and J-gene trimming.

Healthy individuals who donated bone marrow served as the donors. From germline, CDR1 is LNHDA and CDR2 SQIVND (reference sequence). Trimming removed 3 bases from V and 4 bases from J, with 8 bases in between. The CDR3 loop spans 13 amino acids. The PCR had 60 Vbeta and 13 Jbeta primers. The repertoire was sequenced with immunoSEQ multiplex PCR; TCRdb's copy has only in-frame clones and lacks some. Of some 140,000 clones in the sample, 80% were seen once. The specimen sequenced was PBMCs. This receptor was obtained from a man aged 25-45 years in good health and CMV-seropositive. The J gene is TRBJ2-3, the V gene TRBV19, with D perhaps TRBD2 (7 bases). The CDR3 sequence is CASSIGGPDTQYF. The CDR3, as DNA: TGTGCCAGTAGTATCGGGGGGCCAGATACGCAGTATTTT.